These T cell receptor beta chains were read from a single sample in a study of blood T cell repertoires in COVID-19. The table came from immunoSEQ multiplex PCR; TCRdb's copy has only in-frame clones and leaves some out. Altogether about 220,000 clones are present, 85% being singletons, with the ten largest covering 2% to 3%. Sequencing input: peripheral blood. Receptors were obtained from a woman in her seventies with COVID-19, enrolled during active disease. The CDR3 runs from the conserved cysteine through the conserved F or W. The D gene is left open where the match is weak. Clone sizes are given selectively: once, few, many, or a class where the clone is expanded.

V	J	D	size	DNA	CDR3
TRBV6-4	TRBJ2-1	TRBD2	NA	TGTGCCAGCAGTGCCGGACTAGCGGGGGGTGAGCAGTTCTTC	CASSAGLAGGEQFF
TRBV7-2	TRBJ1-5	NA	NA	TGTGCCAGCAGTGGAGAGGCGGGGGCAAGAAATCAGCCCCAGCATTTT	CASSGEAGARNQPQHF
TRBV6-5	TRBJ2-7	TRBD1	NA	TGTGCCAGCAGGTCCGGGACAGGGGGCCCCAAGGAGCAGTACTTC	CASRSGTGGPKEQYF
TRBV7-2	TRBJ2-7	TRBD2	NA	TGTGCCAGCAGCTTGGGACTAGGAAACGAGCAGTACTTC	CASSLGLGNEQYF
TRBV5-1	TRBJ1-2	TRBD1	NA	TGCGCCAGCAGCCCGCCGACAGGGAACTATGGCTACACCTTC	CASSPPTGNYGYTF
TRBV3-1/TRBV3-2	TRBJ1-5	NA	NA	TGTGCCAGCAGCCAAGATGGAGGTCAGCCCCAGCATTTT	CASSQDGGQPQHF
TRBV5-1	TRBJ1-1	NA	NA	TGCGCCAGCAGCTTGGGCGGGGGCACGACTGAAGCTTTCTTT	CASSLGGGTTEAFF
TRBV9	TRBJ1-4	NA	NA	TGTGCCAGCAGCGTAGGGGGGCGCTTCGGTGAAAAACTGTTTTTT	CASSVGGRFGEKLFF
TRBV5-4	TRBJ2-5	NA	NA	TGTGCCAGCAGCTTACAGGACCAAGAGACCCAGTACTTC	CASSLQDQETQYF
TRBV6-5	TRBJ1-5	NA	NA	TGTGCCAGCAGTTACTCTTTCGGGAGTCAACAGCCCCAGCATTTT	CASSYSFGSQQPQHF
TRBV5-4	TRBJ2-1	NA	NA	TGTGCCAGCAGCTTTCAGACAGTTGAGCAGTTCTTC	CASSFQTVEQFF
TRBV4-1	TRBJ2-1	NA	NA	TGCGCCAGCAGGTTCACTAATGACGGCAGCTACAATGAGCAGTTCTTC	CASRFTNDGSYNEQFF
TRBV7-2	TRBJ1-4	TRBD1	once	TGTGCCAGCAGCTTAGGGCAGGGGGCCAAAAAACTGTTTTTT	CASSLGQGAKKLFF
TRBV4-2	TRBJ1-3	NA	NA	TGTGCCAGCAGCCAAGGTATTACAGGTGGAAACACCATATATTTT	CASSQGITGGNTIYF
TRBV7-9	TRBJ2-5	TRBD1	NA	TGTGCCAGCAGCTCTCGACAGGGGTTGGGGACCCAGTACTTC	CASSSRQGLGTQYF
TRBV6-4	TRBJ2-3	NA	NA	TGTGCCAGCAGTGACTCCTTAACGGGGATCACAGATACGCAGTATTTT	CASSDSLTGITDTQYF
TRBV5-1	TRBJ2-7	NA	NA	TGCGCCAGCAGCTTGGATGTCAGAACCTACGAGCAGTACTTC	CASSLDVRTYEQYF